A single sample gave rise to the 7 T cell receptor beta chains below, sequenced in a study of blood T cell repertoires in COVID-19 (TCRdb year 2020). Library preparation was by the immunoSEQ multiplex PCR assay. Entries here come from immuneACCESS through TCRdb and include only in-frame sequences with V and J called. Some clones fail to appear in such tables; in the studies checked, an unresolved V gene covers under half of the shortfall, and the cause of the remainder is unknown. Within this sample are about 220,000 clones, with about four fifths of them counted one time only. The ten top clones hold roughly 2.4% of the sample. Sequenced sample: peripheral blood. The source of these receptors is a woman aged 55-69 years with acute or convalescent COVID-19.

This rearrangement joins TRBV14 to TRBJ2-7; 7 nucleotides match TRBD2. Germline V gene lookup returns CDR1 SGHDN and CDR2 FVKESK. The CDR3 loop spans 14 amino acids. The ends lost 1 base at V and 6 bases at J; junction bases unmatched: 6. CDR3 amino acids: CASSQAGLRTEQYF. The CDR3 DNA sequence: TGTGCCAGCAGCCAAGCGGGACTAAGAACCGAGCAGTACTTC.

The J gene is TRBJ1-2, the V gene TRBV7-8, with D perhaps matching TRBD1 (5 bases). The CDR3 is 14 residues long. Trimming removed 1 base from V and 3 bases from J, with 9 bases in between. Germline lookup yields CDR1 SGHVS and CDR2 FQNEAQ. CDR3: CASSLGGRDYGYTF. DNA of the CDR3: TGTGCCAGCAGCTTAGGGGGGAGGGACTATGGCTACACCTTC.

V is TRBV7-2 and J is TRBJ2-2; possibly TRBD1 for D (6 bases). The CDR3 consists of 14 residues. CDR1 is SGHTA, CDR2 FQGNSA, per germline. V was clipped by 5 bases and J by 6 bases, with 13 bases between them. In DNA form, the CDR3 reads TGTGCCAGCAGCCTAACAGGGTACGCCGGGGAGCTGTTTTTT. Its protein product is CASSLTGYAGELFF.

V is TRBV18 and J is TRBJ1-5, with TRBD1 identical over 8 bases. Germline V gives CDR1 KGHSH, CDR2 LQKENI. Trimming took 4 bases from V and 7 from J; bases not matched to a gene: 6. The CDR3 sequence is 14 residues long. In DNA, the CDR3 is TGTGCCAGCTCACAACAGACAGGGGAGCAGCCCCAGCATTTT. Translated: CASSQQTGEQPQHF.

V is TRBV11-3 and J is TRBJ2-1, with 11 bases lining up with TRBD2. From germline, CDR1 is SGHNT and CDR2 YENEEA. V was pared by 3 bases and J by 5 bases, with 0 bases of the junction left unmatched. The length of the CDR3 is 14 residues. The CDR3 region has the DNA TGTGCCAGCAGCTTTAGCGGGGGGGACAATGAGCAGTTCTTC. It is translated as CASSFSGGDNEQFF.

The V gene is TRBV19, the J gene TRBJ2-5, with 14 bases matching TRBD2. This CDR3 is built from 16 residues. J gave up 5 bases and V 5 bases, and 7 bases lay outside the gene matches. CDR1 and CDR2 from the germline V gene are LNHDA and SQIVND (reference sequence). CDR3: CASSPGLAGGRETQYF. CDR3 coding DNA: TGTGCCAGTAGTCCTGGACTAGCGGGGGGCCGTGAGACCCAGTACTTC. The complete variable domain, with remaining parts taken from reference TRBV19 and TRBJ2-5, reads DGGITQSPKYLFRKEGQNVTLSCEQNLNHDAMYWYRQDPGQGLRLIYYSQIVNDFQKGDIAEGYSVSREKKESFPLTVTSAQKNPTAFYLCASSPGLAGGRETQYFGPGTRLLVL.

CDR3 protein: CASSERSGGLVTGELFF. The CDR3 nucleotides read TGTGCCAGCAGCGAGAGGTCGGGTGGTCTAGTAACCGGGGAGCTGTTTTTT. The chain has TRBV9 and TRBJ2-2; D gene unclear. The CDR3 runs 17 residues. Germline lookup yields CDR1 SGDLS and CDR2 YYNGEE. Between the trimmed V and J ends, which lost 3 bases and 5 bases, there was a span of 20 bases.